The 26 T cell receptor beta chains in this list originate from one sample, sequenced in a study of blood T cell repertoires in COVID-19. Assay: immunoSEQ multiplex PCR; the TCRdb copy retains only in-frame clones and omits some. The table lists about 220,000 clones, 88% of them singletons, with roughly 15% in the top ten. The sequenced sample was PBMCs or T cells enriched from blood (not recorded which). The receptors here all came from a woman aged 45 to 65 with acute COVID-19.

This chain uses TRBV7-3 with TRBJ2-5; TRBD2 matches at 8 bases. This CDR3 comprises 14 residues. The V and J ends lost 2 bases and 5 bases, in that order; junction bases with no gene match: 4. CDR1 is SGHTA, CDR2 FQGTGA, per germline. The chain's CDR3 is CASSLQASGETQYF. In DNA, the CDR3 is TGTGCCAGCAGCTTACAGGCTAGCGGGGAGACCCAGTACTTC.

The chain is built from TRBV2 and TRBJ2-3; TRBD2 matches 10 bases. Germline V gives CDR1 SNHLY, CDR2 FYNNEI. The V and J ends lost 7 bases and 1 base, in that order; junction bases with no gene match: 2. The CDR3 has 14 amino acids. Here the CDR3 reads CASKGTSGTDTQYF. For the CDR3, the DNA is TGTGCCAGCAAAGGGACTAGCGGCACAGATACGCAGTATTTT.

This clone came up once. J is TRBJ2-4 and V is TRBV28; 8 bases fit TRBD2. After removal of 5 bases from V and 10 bases from J, the junction contained 4 bases not matched to a gene. The CDR3 is made up of 12 amino acids. CDR1 MDHEN and CDR2 SYDVKM come from the germline V gene. This chain's CDR3 is CASSMRGVIQYF. Written as DNA, the CDR3 is TGTGCCAGCAGTATGCGGGGGGTTATTCAGTACTTC.

This chain joins TRBV4-1 and TRBJ2-7, with TRBD2 matching over 7 bases. V dropped 0 bases and J dropped 3; count of bases not matched to a gene: 11. Germline assignment: CDR1 MGHRA and CDR2 YSYEKL. The CDR3 extends over 17 amino acids. DNA for the CDR3: TGCGCCAGCAGCCAAGAGACTAGCCCCATACGCCTCTACGAGCAGTACTTC. Its protein is CASSQETSPIRLYEQYF.

The gene calls are TRBV7-2 and TRBJ1-1; a possible D gene is TRBD1 (6 bases). Per germline, CDR1 SGHTA and CDR2 FQGNSA. The CDR3 extends over 13 amino acids. V lost 3 bases, J lost 4 bases, and 9 bases lay in between. The CDR3 nucleotides are TGTGCCAGCAGCTTTACAGGGTTCACTGAAGCTTTCTTT. Encoded protein: CASSFTGFTEAFF.

The V and J genes are TRBV28 and TRBJ1-2; D gene unclear. This CDR3 has 15 amino acids. CDR1 and CDR2 from the germline V gene are MDHEN and SYDVKM. The ends were cut back, 7 bases at V and 4 bases at J, with 19 bases in the middle. CDR3 coding DNA: TGTGCCAGCATCCTCGGAGTGGGAGCCCGCTATGGCTACACCTTC. Its protein product is CASILGVGARYGYTF.

The CDR3 spells CASRQGNQETQYF. CDR3 nucleotides: TGTGCCAGCCGACAGGGAAACCAAGAGACCCAGTACTTC. The V gene is TRBV19, the J gene TRBJ2-5; 7 bases agree with TRBD1. The CDR3 contains 13 residues. V shed 9 bases and J 0 bases; nucleotides not matched to a gene: 4. In germline, CDR1 is LNHDA, CDR2 SQIVND (reference sequence).

The chain joins TRBV11-2 to TRBJ1-3, with 9 bases identical to TRBD1. The CDR3 is 16 amino acids. The V gene end was trimmed by 5 bases and the J gene end by 1 base; junction bases not matched to a gene: 6. From germline, CDR1 is SGHAT and CDR2 FQNNGV. The DNA of the CDR3 is TGTGCCAGCAGCCGTCTAGGGACAGGGTCTGGAAACACCATATATTTT. This codes for CASSRLGTGSGNTIYF.

CDR3 nucleotides: TGCGCCAGCAGCTTGGCAGGGACAGTGGGAAATTCACCCCTCCACTTT. Encoded protein: CASSLAGTVGNSPLHF. The V gene is TRBV5-1, the J gene TRBJ1-6; 7 positions match TRBD1. J was trimmed by 7 bases and V by 0 bases; bases with no gene match: 7. The CDR3 is made up of 16 amino acids. CDR1 SGHRS and CDR2 YFSETQ come from the germline V gene.

The V and J genes are TRBV5-1 and TRBJ2-1; 8 positions agree with TRBD2. The CDR3 has 15 residues. V shed 1 base, J shed 9 bases, and the junction held 9 bases outside the gene matches. Looked up from germline, CDR1 is SGHRS and CDR2 is YFSETQ. CDR3 coding DNA: TGCGCCAGCAGCTTGTGGCTAGCGGGCTCGGGTGAGCAGTTCTTC. Translating gives CASSLWLAGSGEQFF.

In its sample, this clone was seen once. J is TRBJ1-2 and V is TRBV6-5, with D possibly being TRBD1 (6 bases). This CDR3 has 15 amino acids. The V and J ends lost 0 bases and 2 bases respectively, with 10 bases between them. CDR1 MNHEY and CDR2 SVGAGI come from the germline V gene. As DNA, the CDR3 is TGTGCCAGCAGTTACTCGGGGACACCAAACTATGGCTACACCTTC. It is translated as CASSYSGTPNYGYTF.

The chain couples TRBV12-3 or TRBV12-4 to TRBJ2-1, with D perhaps matching TRBD2 (6 bases). Trimming took 6 bases from V and 11 from J, leaving 14 bases between them. The CDR3 covers 12 residues. The DNA for the CDR3 is TGTGCCAGCAGAAATAGCGGAGGAAAGCAGTTCTTC. Protein sequence: CASRNSGGKQFF.

This chain joins TRBV6-1 and TRBJ2-6; maybe TRBD1 (5 bases). Germline lookup yields CDR1 MNHNS and CDR2 SASEGT. Trimming shortened V by 3 bases and J by 1 base, and 7 bases separated the two germline ends. CDR3 length: 15 amino acids. The CDR3, as DNA: TGTGCCAGCAGTGAGACAGTGTCTGGGGCCAACGTCCTGACTTTC. Translated, it gives CASSETVSGANVLTF.

CDR3 nucleotide sequence: TGCAGCGTTGGTATAGAAGAGACCCAGTACTTC. Encoded protein: CSVGIEETQYF. The V call is TRBV29-1, the J call TRBJ2-5; no clear D gene. CDR1 and CDR2 (germline): SQVTM, ANQGSEA. V was trimmed by 4 bases and J by 3 bases, leaving 6 bases between them. The CDR3 runs to 11 residues.

J is TRBJ2-3 and V is TRBV18; 8 positions agree with TRBD2. The junction had 8 bases not matched to a gene; V was cut back by 2 bases and J by 4 bases. CDR3 length: 16 residues. Germline-derived CDR1 and CDR2 are KGHSH and LQKENI. CDR3 region: CASSPSVSGISDTQYF. CDR3 DNA: TGTGCCAGCTCACCAAGTGTTAGCGGGATTTCAGATACGCAGTATTTT.

The rearrangement uses TRBV28 and TRBJ1-6, with D possibly matching TRBD1 (6 bases). The CDR3 covers 15 residues. The ends were cut back, 2 bases at V and 4 bases at J, with 9 bases in the middle. Germline-derived CDR1 and CDR2 are MDHEN and SYDVKM. For the CDR3, the DNA is TGTGCCAGCAGTTTAAAGGGGGAATATAATTCACCCCTCCACTTT. It specifies CASSLKGEYNSPLHF.

This clone appeared a single time. The chain carries TRBV5-1 and TRBJ2-7, with 12 nucleotides matching TRBD2. The V gene end was trimmed by 2 bases and the J gene end by 3 bases; junction bases not matched to a gene: 9. This CDR3 has 17 residues. Germline CDR1 reads SGHRS; CDR2 reads YFSETQ. The CDR3 nucleotides read TGCGCCAGCAGCTTCGGGGGGACTAGCGGGTTCCACTACGAGCAGTACTTC. Translating gives CASSFGGTSGFHYEQYF.

This chain uses TRBV19 with TRBJ1-5; D is undetermined. The CDR3 length is 13 residues. V lost 7 bases and J 2 bases, leaving 9 bases between the germline ends. Germline CDR1 is LNHDA and CDR2 is SQIVND (reference sequence). CDR3 in DNA: TGTGCCAGTAATTCCCGTGGCAATCAGCCCCAGCATTTT. Protein product: CASNSRGNQPQHF. The variable domain in full, with the rest retrieved from reference TRBV19 and TRBJ1-5, is DGGITQSPKYLFRKEGQNVTLSCEQNLNHDAMYWYRQDPGQGLRLIYYSQIVNDFQKGDIAEGYSVSREKKESFPLTVTSAQKNPTAFYLCASNSRGNQPQHFGDGTRLSIL.

In its sample, this clone was seen once. The rearrangement links TRBV7-3 to TRBJ2-7; 9 nucleotides agree with TRBD2. The CDR3 is made up of 15 amino acids. The trim removed 2 bases at V and 4 bases at J, leaving 6 bases unmatched. Germline V gives CDR1 SGHTA, CDR2 FQGTGA. Here the CDR3 DNA reads TGTGCCAGCAGCTTAGCGGGAGGGCCCCAATACGAGCAGTACTTC. Translating gives CASSLAGGPQYEQYF.

This chain connects TRBV7-9 to TRBJ2-1; D might be TRBD1 (6 bases). Trimming cost V 2 bases and J 6 bases, with 11 bases left between them. In germline, CDR1 is SEHNR, CDR2 FQNEAQ (reference sequence). CDR3 length equals 14 residues. In nucleotides, the CDR3 is TGTGCCAGCAGCTTAAGGGTACAGGGCAATGAGCAGTTCTTC. Protein product: CASSLRVQGNEQFF.

This CDR3 is CASSSQGVSRQGYLEAFF. CDR3 DNA: TGTGCCAGCAGCTCCCAAGGAGTTTCACGACAGGGGTATCTTGAAGCTTTCTTT. The chain uses TRBV14 and TRBJ1-1; 8 nucleotides agree with TRBD1. This CDR3 region has 18 residues. V shed 5 bases, J shed 7 bases, and the junction held 21 bases outside the gene matches. Germline CDR1 and CDR2: SGHDN and FVKESK.

In nucleotides, the CDR3 is TGTGCCAGCCACCGGACAGGGGTGAGCTATGGCTACACCTTC. It translates to CASHRTGVSYGYTF. The chain carries TRBV21-1 and TRBJ1-2; the table's D call, TRBD1, has no DNA check behind it. TRBV21-1 is shown as a pseudogene. There are 14 residues in the CDR3.

This clone was observed a single time. The V call is TRBV29-1, the J call TRBJ2-2; perhaps TRBD1 as D (8 bases). The CDR3 sequence is 17 residues long. Trimming shortened V by 4 bases and J by 6 bases, and 24 bases separated the two germline ends. Germline-derived CDR1 and CDR2 are SQVTM and ANQGSEA. The CDR3 bases are TGCAGCGTTGCCCGAAGGGGGGGGACAGGCAAGCCCGGGGAGCTGTTTTTT. Amino acids: CSVARRGGTGKPGELFF.

The chain combines TRBV20-1 with TRBJ2-1; no clear D gene. Germline values: CDR1 DFQATT, CDR2 SNEGSKA (reference sequence). CDR3 length: 15 amino acids. V lost 3 bases and J lost 0, with 12 bases in between. CDR3 DNA sequence: TGCAGTGCTAGTCGACTTTTTAGCTCCTACAATGAGCAGTTCTTC. Translation: CSASRLFSSYNEQFF.

The chain employs TRBV6-2 or TRBV6-3 and TRBJ2-4; a weak D match, TRBD1 (5 bases). Trimming shortened V by 2 bases and J by 6 bases, and 20 bases separated the two germline ends. The CDR3 has 17 amino acids. Germline CDR1 MNHEY, CDR2 SVGEGT. CDR3 loop: CASSYDSLDMSLNIQYF. CDR3 sequence (DNA): TGTGCCAGCAGTTACGATTCCTTGGACATGAGCTTAAACATTCAGTACTTC.

This rearrangement joins TRBV28 to TRBJ1-2, with 7 bases matching TRBD1. The CDR3 has 12 residues. V dropped 4 bases and J dropped 4; count of bases not matched to a gene: 0. Germline V gene lookup returns CDR1 MDHEN and CDR2 SYDVKM. The CDR3: CASSYRGYGYTF. Here the CDR3 DNA reads TGTGCCAGCAGTTACAGGGGCTATGGCTACACCTTC.